Described below is a single T cell receptor (beta chain) sequence and its context. TCRdb's table, derived via immunoSEQ multiplex PCR, lists solely in-frame clones and lacks some. The sample shows 380,000 or so clones, around 90% of them seen only once. The data are from a study of blood T cell repertoires in COVID-19. The sample taken for sequencing was PBMCs or T cells enriched from blood (not recorded which). This sequence originates from a woman aged 40 to 50 with acute COVID-19.

In DNA, the CDR3 is TGTGCCAGCAGTGCAACAGGGGTCTCTGGAAACACCATATATTTT. Translating gives CASSATGVSGNTIYF. V gene TRBV2 combines with J gene TRBJ1-3; 7 nucleotides agree with TRBD1. Germline V gene sequence: CDR1 SNHLY, CDR2 FYNNEI. J was trimmed by 0 bases and V by 4 bases; bases with no gene match: 3. This CDR3 has 15 residues.